There are a few counts of the clone carrying this T cell receptor beta chain. In the study's own analysis: The assay estimated nucleated cells by amplifying reference gene primers. Produced via immunoSEQ multiplex PCR; TCRdb's table is partial and in-frame only. The DNA gave D and trimming, while V, J and clone size come from that table. In the table there are approximately 200,000 clones, roughly 87% of which are singletons. These data originate in a study of blood T cell repertoires in COVID-19. The origin of this receptor is a man aged 18-30 years with acute COVID-19. The sample comprised PBMCs or T cells enriched from blood (not recorded which).

CDR3 in amino acids: CASSEQGAHTEAFF. CDR3 nucleotides: TGTGCCAGCAGTGAACAGGGGGCACACACTGAAGCTTTCTTT. The chain joins TRBV28 to TRBJ1-1; 9 bases fit TRBD1. The germline CDR1 and CDR2 sequences are MDHEN and SYDVKM. The ends lost 5 bases at V and 3 bases at J; junction bases unmatched: 4. There are 14 residues in the CDR3.